Sequencing of this T cell receptor beta chain was carried out in a study of blood T cell repertoires in COVID-19. Study context: COVID-19 samples collected from the United States, Italy and Spain covered acute and convalescent phases. PBMCs, B-cell-depleted T cells, or T cells provided the cDNA or gDNA that made up the material.

Source study methods: It was from reference gene primer amplification that nucleated cell counts were estimated. The repertoire was sequenced with immunoSEQ multiplex PCR; TCRdb's copy has only in-frame clones and lacks some. V, J and clone size are taken as reported in that table, and D and trimming were inferred from the DNA itself. The sample yields under 200,000 clones, approximately 79% seen once. The source material was peripheral blood. This sequence was found in a man in his sixties with active or convalescent COVID-19.

The CDR3 coding sequence is TGTGCCAGCAGCTTTTTCGACAGGCGGGTCGGTGGGGAGGAGACCCAGTACTTC. Amino acid sequence: CASSFFDRRVGGEETQYF. V is TRBV5-6 and J is TRBJ2-5, with a weak D call TRBD1 (6 bases). V was clipped by 2 bases and J by 5 bases, with 25 bases between them. CDR3 length: 18 amino acids. Germline lookup yields CDR1 SGHDT and CDR2 YYEEEE.